A single sample is the source of the 31 T cell receptor beta chains below, sequenced in a study of T cell responses to AZD1222 COVID-19 vaccine. The protocol was immunoSEQ multiplex PCR, while the TCRdb copy is restricted to in-frame clones and leaves out a portion. Among 50,000 or so clones, over 70% were seen once, and the ten largest hold approximately 14%. The sequences come from peripheral blood, collected on day 0 of AZD1222 vaccination. Receptor source: an adult in good health.

The chain has TRBV4-2 and TRBJ2-5; 8 bases fit TRBD2. Germline lookup yields CDR1 LGHNA and CDR2 YNFKEQ. J gave up 5 bases and V 0 bases, and 5 bases lay outside the gene matches. This CDR3 contains 15 residues. The CDR3 spells CASSQEEGGRETQYF. CDR3 DNA sequence: TGTGCCAGCAGCCAAGAGGAGGGCGGGAGGGAGACCCAGTACTTC.

V and J are TRBV27 and TRBJ2-5; the match to TRBD1 covers 9 bases. Germline V gene data show CDR1 as MNHEY and CDR2 as SMNVEV (reference sequence). V lost 3 bases and J lost 4; bases outside the gene matches: 6. This CDR3 is built from 15 residues. DNA for the CDR3: TGTGCCAGCAGTTTGAATCGACAGGGGGGAGAGACCCAGTACTTC. Amino acids: CASSLNRQGGETQYF.

The rearrangement uses TRBV30 and TRBJ2-7; D possibly corresponds to TRBD2 (5 bases). Germline loops: CDR1 GTSNPN, CDR2 SVGIG (reference sequence). Trimming took off 0 bases at V and 0 bases at J, with 12 bases between the two ends. The CDR3 runs 15 residues. CDR3 region: CAWSVLFSASYEQYF. CDR3 bases: TGTGCCTGGAGTGTATTGTTTAGCGCCTCCTACGAGCAGTACTTC.

The chain couples TRBV7-2 to TRBJ2-1, with TRBD2 as a possible D gene (5 bases). Germline V gene lookup returns CDR1 SGHTA and CDR2 FQGNSA. V lost 6 bases and J 8 bases, leaving 17 bases between the germline ends. The CDR3 is 14 amino acids. CDR3: CASSKETIGDEQFF. The CDR3 coding sequence is TGTGCCAGCAGTAAGGAGACTATAGGCGATGAGCAGTTCTTC.

As DNA, the CDR3 is TGTGCCAGCTCACCATTGGGCCACGAGCAGTACTTC. Amino acids: CASSPLGHEQYF. The rearrangement joins TRBV18 to TRBJ2-7; D ambiguous. This CDR3 spans 12 amino acids. Germline CDR1 and CDR2: KGHSH and LQKENI. The V gene lost 2 bases and the J gene lost 5 bases, with 7 bases spanning the gap.

This clone was picked up a small number of times. This chain links TRBV6-6 with TRBJ1-1; D unclear. The germline V and J ends were trimmed by 0 bases and 0 bases, with 5 bases remaining between them. The length of the CDR3 is 14 residues. The germline CDR1 and CDR2 sequences are MNHNY and SVGAGI (reference sequence). The DNA for the CDR3 is TGTGCCAGCAGTTACTCTGCCATGAACACTGAAGCTTTCTTT. It yields the protein CASSYSAMNTEAFF.

V usage is TRBV29-1 and J usage is TRBJ2-1; 10 bases agree with TRBD2. V lost 4 bases to trimming and J lost 4 bases; unmatched junction nucleotides: 19. The CDR3 consists of 19 residues. Looked up from germline, CDR1 is SQVTM and CDR2 is ANQGSEA. The CDR3 protein is CSVGRDGSGRARKYNEQFF. The CDR3 DNA reads TGCAGCGTTGGGAGGGATGGAAGCGGGAGGGCCCGCAAATACAATGAGCAGTTCTTC.

V gene TRBV3-1 (or the pseudogene TRBV3-2) combines with J gene TRBJ1-4; 7 bases agree with TRBD1. CDR1 and CDR2 from the germline V gene are LGHDT and YNNKEL (reference sequence). The V segment lost 0 bases and the J segment 10 bases; nucleotides outside the gene matches: 8. The CDR3 has 15 residues. The CDR3 is CASSQDAGGGGKLFF. CDR3 DNA: TGTGCCAGCAGCCAAGATGCAGGGGGAGGTGGAAAACTGTTTTTT.

V and J are TRBV6-5 and TRBJ1-5; D is uncertain. The CDR3 is made up of 14 amino acids. In germline, CDR1 is MNHEY, CDR2 SVGAGI. V lost 6 bases to trimming and J lost 2 bases, with 11 bases between them. In nucleotides, the CDR3 is TGTGCCAGCAGGCTCCAAGATCGCAATCAGCCCCAGCATTTT. Translated, it gives CASRLQDRNQPQHF.

This rearrangement joins TRBV7-9 to TRBJ2-5, with D tentatively TRBD1 or TRBD2 (6 bases each). Trimming took off 5 bases at V and 4 bases at J, with 17 bases between the two ends. The CDR3 totals 15 residues. Germline values: CDR1 SEHNR, CDR2 FQNEAQ (reference sequence). CDR3 nucleotide sequence: TGTGCCAGCAGCCCGTCGGGGGCGCTGGTAGAGACCCAGTACTTC. Translating it yields CASSPSGALVETQYF.

The chain is built from TRBV7-9 and TRBJ2-7; TRBD2 matches 8 bases. CDR3 size: 14 residues. With 5 bases clipped from V and 3 bases from J, the junction kept 6 bases outside the gene matches. The germline gives CDR1 SEHNR, CDR2 FQNEAQ (reference sequence). CDR3 amino acids: CASSTSGTSYEQYF. Here the CDR3 DNA reads TGTGCCAGCAGCACAAGCGGGACTAGCTACGAGCAGTACTTC.

The chain is built from TRBV5-4 and TRBJ1-4; TRBD1 matches 8 bases. This CDR3 is built from 15 residues. V dropped 4 bases and J dropped 7; count of bases not matched to a gene: 9. Germline values: CDR1 SGHNT, CDR2 YYREEE (reference sequence). The CDR3 coding sequence is TGTGCCAGCAGCCTGGGAGGACAGGGACGTGAAAAACTGTTTTTT. Its translation is CASSLGGQGREKLFF.

The CDR3 region is CASSQSKHQGRVVDTQYF. CDR3 nucleotides: TGCGCCAGCAGTCAATCGAAACACCAGGGGCGGGTGGTAGATACGCAGTATTTT. The chain uses TRBV23-1 and TRBJ2-3, with D possibly TRBD1 on 6 matching bases. TRBV23-1 is placed among ORFs of uncertain function. The CDR3 contains 18 residues. V was clipped by 0 bases and J by 5 bases, with 21 bases between them.

V is TRBV24-1 and J is TRBJ2-1, with 10 bases aligning to TRBD2. From germline, CDR1 is KGHDR and CDR2 SFDVKD. V was clipped by 2 bases and J by 9 bases; unmatched bases: 9. The CDR3 has 16 amino acids. The CDR3 DNA reads TGTGCCACCAGTGATTGGTGGGCTAGCGGGAGTGGTGAGCAGTTCTTC. Its protein product is CATSDWWASGSGEQFF.

The chain carries TRBV6-2 or TRBV6-3 and TRBJ1-5, with 10 bases identical to TRBD1. This CDR3 has 18 residues. V was clipped by 4 bases and J by 4 bases; unmatched bases: 13. Germline lookup yields CDR1 MNHEY and CDR2 SVGEGT. For the CDR3, the DNA is TGTGCCAGCAGTTTCGAGTCCCGGGACAGGGGACGGAATCAGCCCCAGCATTTT. It yields the protein CASSFESRDRGRNQPQHF.

This clone was detected only once. This rearrangement joins TRBV5-4 to TRBJ1-5; D is unresolved. The V gene lost 0 bases and the J gene lost 3 bases, with 7 bases spanning the gap. Germline-derived CDR1 and CDR2 are SGHNT and YYREEE (reference sequence). The CDR3 runs 14 residues. The CDR3 nucleotides read TGTGCCAGCAGCTTGGGCGGAAACAATCAGCCCCAGCATTTT. This codes for CASSLGGNNQPQHF.

Only a few counts were recorded for this clone. V is TRBV6-5 and J is TRBJ1-2; maybe TRBD1 (5 bases). Trimming removed 2 bases at V and 0 bases at J, with 10 bases between. The CDR3 is 15 amino acids. Germline V gives CDR1 MNHEY, CDR2 SVGAGI. The CDR3 nucleotides are TGTGCCAGCAGTTACGACCTGACAGCTAACTATGGCTACACCTTC. As protein: CASSYDLTANYGYTF.

J is TRBJ2-7 and V is TRBV27, with unresolved D. CDR1 is MNHEY and CDR2 is SMNVEV in the germline V gene (reference sequence). The length of the CDR3 is 14 residues. V was shortened by 4 bases and J by 1 base, with 11 bases between the two germline ends. CDR3 DNA: TGTGCCAGCAGTTCCGTCCCCATTTCCTACGAGCAGTACTTC. Its protein product is CASSSVPISYEQYF.

The chain joins TRBV19 to TRBJ1-2; D gene ambiguous. The CDR3 runs 16 residues. The germline CDR1 and CDR2 sequences are LNHDA and SQIVND (reference sequence). The V end lost 0 bases, the J end lost 5 bases, and 16 bases lay between the germline ends. The CDR3 sequence is CASSIDPAPIAYGYTF. CDR3 DNA sequence: TGTGCCAGTAGTATAGATCCGGCCCCTATCGCTTATGGCTACACCTTC.

CDR3 bases: TGTGCCAGCTCCACGGGCCAGGGTCCCTACGAGCAGTACTTC. Amino acid sequence: CASSTGQGPYEQYF. The chain links TRBV18 to TRBJ2-7; tentatively, D is TRBD1 (5 bases). Germline values: CDR1 KGHSH, CDR2 LQKENI. The CDR3 is made up of 14 amino acids. V dropped 6 bases and J dropped 2 bases, with 14 bases sitting between them.

This rearrangement joins TRBV7-8 to TRBJ2-7, with D tentatively TRBD1 (6 bases). Germline loops: CDR1 SGHVS, CDR2 FQNEAQ. V lost 1 base and J 3 bases, leaving 7 bases between the germline ends. The CDR3 loop spans 13 amino acids. CDR3 DNA sequence: TGTGCCAGCAGCTTAGTGGACAGCTACGAGCAGTACTTC. Its translation is CASSLVDSYEQYF. Supplemented by reference TRBV7-8 and TRBJ2-7, the full variable domain reads GAGVSQSPRYKVAKRGQDVALRCDPISGHVSLFWYQQALGQGPEFLTYFQNEAQLDKSGLPSDRFFAERPEGSVSTLKIQRTQQEDSAVYLCASSLVDSYEQYFGPGTRLTVT.

The rearrangement uses TRBV23-1 and TRBJ1-2; D is ambiguous. TRBV23-1 is sorted into the ORF group, with uncertain function. The CDR3 runs to 15 residues. Trimming took off 0 bases at V and 6 bases at J, with 14 bases between the two ends. In nucleotides, the CDR3 is TGCGCCAGCAGTCAATCGGGTCGTAAGGACCATGGCTACACCTTC. This codes for CASSQSGRKDHGYTF.

In this sample, this clone turned up a few times. CDR3 amino acids: CASSRAGRGNNSPLHF. The CDR3 coding sequence is TGTGCCAGCAGTCGAGCCGGGAGGGGCAATAATTCACCCCTCCACTTT. This sequence joins TRBV6-6 and TRBJ1-6; D is possibly TRBD1 (5 bases). This CDR3 has 16 amino acids. Trimming stripped 5 bases from V and 5 bases from J, with 16 bases between. Per the germline V gene, CDR1 is MNHNY and CDR2 is SVGAGI (reference sequence).

This clone came up a few times. The genes are TRBV7-8 and TRBJ2-7, with TRBD1 matching over 9 bases. The CDR3 runs to 15 residues. Germline CDR1 reads SGHVS; CDR2 reads FQNEAQ. The J segment lost 5 bases and the V segment lost 2 bases, leaving 7 bases of the junction unmatched. CDR3 bases: TGTGCCAGCAGCTTAAGTGGGACAGGGCCCCACGAGCAGTACTTC. Its translation is CASSLSGTGPHEQYF. Drawing the rest from reference TRBV7-8 and TRBJ2-7, the complete variable domain is GAGVSQSPRYKVAKRGQDVALRCDPISGHVSLFWYQQALGQGPEFLTYFQNEAQLDKSGLPSDRFFAERPEGSVSTLKIQRTQQEDSAVYLCASSLSGTGPHEQYFGPGTRLTVT.

The chain combines TRBV29-1 with TRBJ1-1, with D possibly matching TRBD1 (5 bases). Germline CDR1 and CDR2: SQVTM and ANQGSEA. The CDR3 covers 13 residues. V was pared by 7 bases and J by 6 bases, with 18 bases between. The CDR3 sequence: CSGSKGYEAEAFF. The CDR3 DNA follows: TGCAGCGGGTCTAAGGGGTATGAGGCTGAAGCTTTCTTT.

This chain uses TRBV30 with TRBJ2-2, with no clear D. CDR1 is GTSNPN and CDR2 is SVGIG in the germline V gene (reference sequence). Trimming took 0 bases from V and 0 from J, leaving 11 bases between them. The CDR3 covers 16 residues. CDR3 loop: CAWSVLSAANTGELFF. In DNA, the CDR3 is TGTGCCTGGAGTGTACTATCTGCCGCGAACACCGGGGAGCTGTTTTTT.

The chain couples TRBV9 to TRBJ1-5; D is perhaps TRBD1 (5 bases). V was cut by 3 bases and J by 3 bases, with 13 bases left in between. This CDR3 spans 15 amino acids. CDR1 SGDLS and CDR2 YYNGEE come from the germline V gene. The CDR3 sequence is CASSARGGINQPQHF. The CDR3 DNA reads as TGTGCCAGCAGCGCCCGGGGCGGGATCAATCAGCCCCAGCATTTT. Combining the CDR3 with reference TRBV9 and TRBJ1-5 gives the whole variable domain DSGVTQTPKHLITATGQRVTLRCSPRSGDLSVYWYQQSLDQGLQFLIQYYNGEERAKGNILERFSAQQFPDLHSELNLSSLELGDSALYFCASSARGGINQPQHFGDGTRLSIL.

Comments on this clone: Other nucleotide sequences from this sample produce the same CDR3. The V and J genes are TRBV7-9 and TRBJ1-2; maybe TRBD1 (5 bases). CDR3 length: 12 amino acids. The V and J ends lost 5 bases and 6 bases respectively, with 10 bases between them. The germline V gene has CDR1 SEHNR and CDR2 FQNEAQ (reference sequence). CDR3: CASSLGTDGYTF. The CDR3 coding sequence is TGTGCCAGCAGCCTTGGGACGGATGGCTACACCTTC.

The chain employs TRBV18 and TRBJ2-1; D may be TRBD2 (6 bases). The CDR3 loop spans 15 amino acids. Trimming took 1 base from V and 1 from J, leaving 8 bases between them. CDR1 KGHSH and CDR2 LQKENI come from the germline V gene. DNA of the CDR3: TGTGCCAGCTCACCACAAGCGGGTTCCTACAATGAGCAGTTCTTC. This sequence encodes CASSPQAGSYNEQFF.

V is TRBV9 and J is TRBJ2-1; no clear D gene. Per germline, CDR1 SGDLS and CDR2 YYNGEE. The CDR3 spans 16 residues. V lost 0 bases to trimming and J lost 0 bases, with 10 bases between them. This chain's CDR3 is CASSVGLSSSYNEQFF. The CDR3 nucleotides are TGTGCCAGCAGCGTAGGGCTGTCCTCCTCCTACAATGAGCAGTTCTTC.

On this clone itself: The sample contains more than one DNA sequence encoding this CDR3. The chain is built from TRBV19 and TRBJ1-4, with D unclear. Germline V gene sequence: CDR1 LNHDA, CDR2 SQIVND (reference sequence). With 0 bases removed from V and 0 bases from J, the gap between germline ends came to 5 bases. This CDR3 comprises 15 residues. In nucleotides, the CDR3 is TGTGCCAGTAGTATAGATGGCGCAACTAATGAAAAACTGTTTTTT. Translated: CASSIDGATNEKLFF.